Below are 24 T cell receptor beta chains sequenced from a single sample in a study of cytomegalovirus exposure and HLA in healthy donors. With 60 Vbeta and 13 Jbeta primers, the PCR was carried out. The method was immunoSEQ multiplex PCR; TCRdb's version includes in-frame clones alone and lacks a portion of them. The table shows 150,000 or so clones, with over 60% occurring only once. The source material was PBMCs. The origin of the receptors is a woman in her thirties or forties in good health and CMV-seronegative.

J is TRBJ1-2 and V is TRBV7-9, with 10 bases identical to TRBD1. The germline gives CDR1 SEHNR, CDR2 FQNEAQ (reference sequence). This CDR3 spans 15 amino acids. V dropped 4 bases and J dropped 4; count of bases not matched to a gene: 6. As DNA, the CDR3 is TGTGCCAGCAGCTCCGGACAGGGGGACTTCTATGGCTACACCTTC. Translated, it gives CASSSGQGDFYGYTF.

The chain uses TRBV6-6 and TRBJ2-7, with D tentatively TRBD1 (5 bases). Germline CDR1 reads MNHNY; CDR2 reads SVGAGI (reference sequence). This CDR3 has 14 amino acids. V was trimmed by 2 bases and J by 3 bases, leaving 11 bases between them. The CDR3 region has the DNA TGTGCCAGCAGTTACAAAGGAGACAGCTACGAGCAGTACTTC. Encoded protein: CASSYKGDSYEQYF.

V and J are TRBV5-4 and TRBJ1-2, with 7 bases aligning to TRBD1. The ends lost 2 bases at V and 4 bases at J; junction bases unmatched: 8. The germline V gene encodes CDR1 SGHNT and CDR2 YYREEE (reference sequence). The CDR3 length is 15 residues. DNA for the CDR3: TGTGCCAGCAGCTTAGGGGGCGGACAATTCTATGGCTACACCTTC. It is translated as CASSLGGGQFYGYTF.

The chain has TRBV2 and TRBJ2-1; D unresolved. CDR1 is SNHLY and CDR2 is FYNNEI in the germline V gene. The CDR3 runs 12 residues. V gave up 1 base and J gave up 9 bases, with 7 bases separating them. CDR3 sequence reads: CASSEVRGEQFF. CDR3 nucleotides: TGTGCCAGCAGTGAAGTCCGCGGTGAGCAGTTCTTC.

The V call is TRBV6-1, the J call TRBJ2-1; no definite D call. The germline V gene encodes CDR1 MNHNS and CDR2 SASEGT. Trimming pared 7 bases from V and 6 bases from J, leaving 7 bases between. CDR3 length: 11 amino acids. This CDR3 is CASIRGNEQFF. CDR3 bases: TGTGCCAGCATCAGAGGCAATGAGCAGTTCTTC.

This clone has a handful of counts. The V call is TRBV27, the J call TRBJ1-1, with D possibly TRBD1 on 6 matching bases. Germline V gives CDR1 MNHEY, CDR2 SMNVEV (reference sequence). V dropped 4 bases and J dropped 2 bases, with 17 bases sitting between them. This CDR3 has 16 amino acids. CDR3 in amino acids: CASSSYRDTSNTEAFF. The CDR3 DNA reads TGTGCCAGCAGTTCATACCGGGACACAAGTAACACTGAAGCTTTCTTT.

The rearrangement joins TRBV5-5 to TRBJ2-1; D call uncertain. Trimming took off 0 bases at V and 6 bases at J, with 10 bases between the two ends. CDR3 length: 14 amino acids. The germline V gene encodes CDR1 SGHKS and CDR2 YYEKEE (reference sequence). As DNA, the CDR3 is TGTGCCAGCAGCTTGGTTCAGTTAACCAATGAGCAGTTCTTC. Translated: CASSLVQLTNEQFF.

The chain joins TRBV5-1 to TRBJ1-2, with D possibly TRBD1 on 6 matching bases. V lost 0 bases to trimming and J lost 0 bases, with 9 bases between them. CDR3 size: 15 residues. Looked up from germline, CDR1 is SGHRS and CDR2 is YFSETQ. The CDR3 nucleotides are TGCGCCAGCAGCTTGGCGCCAGGGGCTAACTATGGCTACACCTTC. It codes for CASSLAPGANYGYTF. The variable domain in full, with the rest retrieved from reference TRBV5-1 and TRBJ1-2, is KAGVTQTPRYLIKTRGQQVTLSCSPISGHRSVSWYQQTPGQGLQFLFEYFSETQRNKGNFPGRFSGRQFSNSRSEMNVSTLELGDSALYLCASSLAPGANYGYTFGSGTRLTVV.

This chain uses TRBV19 with TRBJ1-3; possible D gene TRBD1, 6 bases. Trimming stripped 11 bases from V and 4 bases from J, with 18 bases between. The CDR3 runs to 14 residues. Germline values: CDR1 LNHDA, CDR2 SQIVND (reference sequence). The CDR3 reads CAGRGKIFGNTIYF. The CDR3 coding sequence is TGTGCCGGGAGGGGGAAAATCTTCGGAAACACCATATATTTT. Together with reference TRBV19 and TRBJ1-3, the CDR3 gives the full variable domain: DGGITQSPKYLFRKEGQNVTLSCEQNLNHDAMYWYRQDPGQGLRLIYYSQIVNDFQKGDIAEGYSVSREKKESFPLTVTSAQKNPTAFYLCAGRGKIFGNTIYFGEGSWLTVV.

The chain couples TRBV5-8 to TRBJ1-6, with D hard to call. This CDR3 is 15 amino acids long. Trimming left V 6 bases short and J 8 bases short, with 18 bases between. Germline loops: CDR1 SGHTS, CDR2 YDEGEE. CDR3 nucleotides: TGTGCCAGCACCGACCCACTGACATTAGATTCACCCCTCCACTTT. This sequence encodes CASTDPLTLDSPLHF.

The rearrangement joins TRBV2 to TRBJ2-7, with 7 bases matching TRBD1. With V trimmed by 3 bases and J by 2 bases, 4 bases remained unmatched. In germline, CDR1 is SNHLY, CDR2 FYNNEI. This CDR3 is 14 amino acids long. CDR3 in DNA: TGTGCCAGCAGTGATGGGACAGCTACCTACGAGCAGTACTTC. Protein: CASSDGTATYEQYF. Based on the CDR3 plus reference TRBV2 and TRBJ2-7, the full variable domain is EPEVTQTPSHQVTQMGQEVILRCVPISNHLYFYWYRQILGQKVEFLVSFYNNEISEKSEIFDDQFSVERPDGSNFTLKIRSTKLEDSAMYFCASSDGTATYEQYFGPGTRLTVT.

This clone turned up a few times. The chain carries TRBV19 and TRBJ1-5, with D perhaps matching TRBD1 (5 bases). V was cut by 6 bases and J by 1 base, with 10 bases left in between. CDR3 length: 14 amino acids. The V gene's germline CDR1 is LNHDA and CDR2 SQIVND (reference sequence). In DNA, the CDR3 is TGTGCCAGTAGAGCCAGGGCCAGCAATCAGCCCCAGCATTTT. Its protein is CASRARASNQPQHF.

This chain joins TRBV9 and TRBJ2-1, with 12 nucleotides matching TRBD2. The CDR3 loop spans 15 amino acids. Germline lookup yields CDR1 SGDLS and CDR2 YYNGEE. The ends lost 1 base at V and 4 bases at J; junction bases unmatched: 0. CDR3 in amino acids: CASSVTSGGYNEQFF. The CDR3, as DNA: TGTGCCAGCAGCGTAACTAGCGGGGGGTACAATGAGCAGTTCTTC.

This chain links TRBV2 with TRBJ2-4; no clear D. CDR1 is SNHLY and CDR2 is FYNNEI in the germline V gene. With 3 bases removed from V and 0 bases from J, the gap between germline ends came to 6 bases. The CDR3 runs 14 residues. CDR3 in amino acids: CASSERIAKNIQYF. The CDR3 region has the DNA TGTGCCAGCAGTGAGCGGATAGCCAAAAACATTCAGTACTTC. The full variable domain, completed using reference TRBV2 and TRBJ2-4, is EPEVTQTPSHQVTQMGQEVILRCVPISNHLYFYWYRQILGQKVEFLVSFYNNEISEKSEIFDDQFSVERPDGSNFTLKIRSTKLEDSAMYFCASSERIAKNIQYFGAGTRLSVL.

The J gene is TRBJ2-1, the V gene TRBV6-5; 7 bases line up with TRBD1. CDR3 size: 15 residues. Per germline, CDR1 MNHEY and CDR2 SVGAGI. The junction had 10 bases not matched to a gene; V was cut back by 5 bases and J by 6 bases. In nucleotides, the CDR3 is TGTGCCAGCAGTAAGACCGGGACAGCCTCCAATGAGCAGTTCTTC. It specifies CASSKTGTASNEQFF.

This clone was detected only a few times. In DNA, the CDR3 is TGTGCCAGCAGTTACTCGACTAGCTCCTACGAGCAGTACTTC. This sequence encodes CASSYSTSSYEQYF. This sequence joins TRBV6-6 and TRBJ2-7; D might be TRBD2 (6 bases). V shed 0 bases and J shed 0 bases, with 6 bases lying between them. Germline lookup yields CDR1 MNHNY and CDR2 SVGAGI (reference sequence). CDR3 length: 14 amino acids.

The rearrangement joins TRBV28 to TRBJ1-2; TRBD1 matches at 7 bases. The CDR3 runs 14 residues. Germline lookup yields CDR1 MDHEN and CDR2 SYDVKM. J lost 6 bases, V lost 3 bases, and 7 bases had no gene match. CDR3 loop: CASSLTGIRDGYTF. The CDR3 DNA is TGTGCCAGCAGTTTGACAGGGATACGGGATGGCTACACCTTC.

V and J are TRBV6-1 and TRBJ1-1, with a tentative D call TRBD1 (5 bases). V dropped 9 bases and J dropped 4 bases, with 12 bases sitting between them. The CDR3 spans 12 residues. In germline, CDR1 is MNHNS, CDR2 SASEGT. CDR3 nucleotides: TGTGCCAGTAGGCTCGGGGGCACTGAAGCTTTCTTT. Protein sequence: CASRLGGTEAFF.

The chain is built from TRBV6-4 and TRBJ1-3, with 7 nucleotides matching TRBD1. The trim removed 6 bases at V and 0 bases at J, leaving 5 bases unmatched. Per germline, CDR1 MRHNA and CDR2 SNTAGT. This CDR3 comprises 15 residues. Written as DNA, the CDR3 is TGTGCCAGCAGGCCTCAGGGGGGCTCTGGAAACACCATATATTTT. Translated, it gives CASRPQGGSGNTIYF.

The rearrangement links TRBV7-2 to TRBJ1-1, with 8 bases fitting TRBD1. The CDR3 has 13 residues. V lost 3 bases and J lost 8; bases outside the gene matches: 5. CDR1 SGHTA and CDR2 FQGNSA come from the germline V gene. The CDR3 DNA follows: TGTGCCAGCAGCTTCTTAAGGACAGGGGAAGCTTTCTTT. Protein: CASSFLRTGEAFF.

The chain is built from TRBV10-3 and TRBJ2-7; 10 bases line up with TRBD1. Germline CDR1 ENHRY, CDR2 SYGVKD. With V trimmed by 5 bases and J by 5 bases, 6 bases remained unmatched. The CDR3 runs to 14 residues. CDR3 sequence: CAISTGQGVHEQYF. CDR3 nucleotides: TGTGCCATCAGTACAGGACAGGGGGTCCACGAGCAGTACTTC.

V is TRBV5-1 and J is TRBJ1-1; tentative D call: TRBD1 (5 bases). Germline loops: CDR1 SGHRS, CDR2 YFSETQ. This CDR3 is 14 amino acids long. The germline V and J ends were trimmed by 1 base and 5 bases, with 12 bases remaining between them. This CDR3 reads CASSLTRRGTEAFF. CDR3 bases: TGCGCCAGCAGCTTGACCAGGAGGGGAACTGAAGCTTTCTTT.

The chain is built from TRBV2 and TRBJ2-2; TRBD2 aligns across 12 bases. Germline trimming cut 4 bases from V and 6 bases from J; bases unmatched to any gene: 3. Germline loops: CDR1 SNHLY, CDR2 FYNNEI. The CDR3 length is 15 residues. The CDR3 bases are TGTGCCAGCAGTGCTAGCGGGGGGGCGGCCGGGGAGCTGTTTTTT. Translating it yields CASSASGGAAGELFF.

The rearrangement uses TRBV5-4 and TRBJ2-7; maybe TRBD2 (5 bases). The CDR3 consists of 17 residues. Trimming left V 5 bases short and J 2 bases short, with 23 bases between. Per the germline V gene, CDR1 is SGHNT and CDR2 is YYREEE (reference sequence). The CDR3 DNA follows: TGTGCCAGCAGGTCTACCGACGGAACCCGGCGGGCCTACGAGCAGTACTTC. It is translated as CASRSTDGTRRAYEQYF.